This entry lists 3 T cell receptor beta chains sequenced from one sample in a study of cytomegalovirus exposure and HLA in healthy donors. The PCR ran on 60 Vbeta and 13 Jbeta primers. Assay: immunoSEQ multiplex PCR; the TCRdb copy retains only in-frame clones and omits some. The data hold 120,000 or so clones, with 74% observed a single time. The specimen sequenced was PBMCs. These receptors were collected from a woman in her 50s in good health and CMV-seropositive.

The chain couples TRBV5-1 to TRBJ2-7; possibly TRBD1 for D (6 bases). Germline loops: CDR1 SGHRS, CDR2 YFSETQ. The CDR3 runs 16 residues. V shed 0 bases and J shed 4 bases, with 17 bases lying between them. CDR3 loop: CASSLDSPQGNYEQYF. The DNA for the CDR3 is TGCGCCAGCAGCTTGGACTCCCCACAGGGTAATTACGAGCAGTACTTC.

The rearrangement links TRBV5-6 to TRBJ2-2; 11 bases map to TRBD2. This CDR3 spans 18 amino acids. V gave up 0 bases and J gave up 4 bases; unmatched junction bases: 8. Germline V gene lookup returns CDR1 SGHDT and CDR2 YYEEEE. CDR3 sequence: CASSLAGLAGGTTGELFF. CDR3 nucleotide sequence: TGTGCCAGCAGCTTGGCCGGTCTAGCGGGGGGCACCACCGGGGAGCTGTTTTTT.

Only a few counts were recorded for this clone. This chain links TRBV5-1 with TRBJ1-1; D unresolved. Trimming took off 7 bases at V and 3 bases at J, with 19 bases between the two ends. This CDR3 has 15 residues. Germline V CDR1 and CDR2: SGHRS, YFSETQ. The CDR3 loop reads CASAKPGGWDTEAFF. The CDR3 region has the DNA TGCGCCAGCGCGAAACCGGGCGGGTGGGACACTGAAGCTTTCTTT. Full variable domain (rest looked up from reference TRBV5-1 and TRBJ1-1): KAGVTQTPRYLIKTRGQQVTLSCSPISGHRSVSWYQQTPGQGLQFLFEYFSETQRNKGNFPGRFSGRQFSNSRSEMNVSTLELGDSALYLCASAKPGGWDTEAFFGQGTRLTVV.